The source of this T cell receptor (beta chain) is a study of blood T cells in healthy people across ages. Remarks on this clonotype: No antigen is known for it.

It was with a sample-barcoded 5' primer and a J-beta primer mix that a second PCR of roughly 6 to 12 cycles was run. Tagging of each cDNA molecule was performed by a template-switch adaptor with 12 random nucleotides. TCRdb independently ran MiXCR on the 5' RACE reads; one entry per CDR3 protein. The sample yields nearly 1 million distinct CDR3 sequences, roughly 50% seen once. Points from the study as a whole: Diversity estimates from one million T cells were considered underestimates. Unsorted PBMC input precluded a conclusive naive versus antigen-experienced comparison. Naive CD4+ cells and diversity were both higher in long-lived donors than in aged donors.

This CDR3 region has 18 residues. Looked up from germline, CDR1 is DFQATT and CDR2 is SNEGSKA (reference sequence). Source material: blood. V usage is TRBV20-1 and J usage is TRBJ2-7; TRBD1 aligns across 8 bases. The closer fit of TRBJ2-4 to the DNA end suggests the J call may be wrong. This TCR was recovered from a woman aged 55-75 years in good health. The CDR3 spells CSARRGQDLRGAKNIQYF. Here the CDR3 DNA reads TGCAGTGCTAGACGGGGACAGGATCTAAGAGGGGCCAAAAACATTCAGTACTTC.